The 3 T cell receptor beta chains in this list originate from one sample, sequenced in a study of T-cell reconstitution after alpha-beta-depleted transplantation in children. Unique molecular identifiers were used to barcode this TCRbeta library. Using its own MiXCR run on the PCR reads, TCRdb lists one record per CDR3 protein. The sample comprises fewer than 1 million distinct CDR3 sequences, about 16% of which are singletons, and approximately 5% rests with the top ten. The specimen was PBMCs, mostly from graft donor cells, collected 360 days after TCRalphabeta/CD19-depleted stem cell transplant. All receptors derive from a male patient younger than 18 who had a stem cell transplant for acute lymphoblastic leukemia, so the T cells may come from the graft donor.

V and J are TRBV10-3 and TRBJ2-7, with 10 bases aligning to TRBD1. Trimming removed 11 bases from V and 4 bases from J; junction bases left unmatched: 14. Per germline, CDR1 ENHRY and CDR2 SYGVKD. The CDR3 sequence is 15 residues long. The CDR3 sequence is CAAGGWDRGLYEQYF. CDR3 in DNA: TGTGCCGCGGGAGGTTGGGACAGGGGTCTTTACGAGCAGTACTTC.

Details on this clonotype: The conserved final phenylalanine or tryptophan is absent from the CDR3, which likely points to a read error. This rearrangement joins TRBV6-1 to TRBJ1-3; possibly TRBD1 for D (6 bases). From germline, CDR1 is MNHNS and CDR2 SASEGT. V lost 6 bases, J lost 4 bases, and 16 bases lay in between. This CDR3 has 15 amino acids. The CDR3 DNA reads TGTGCCAGCAGCCCACTCCGGACAGAGGGAAACACCATATATTAT. Amino acids: CASSPLRTEGNTIYY.

The chain is built from TRBV5-1 and TRBJ2-5; D is perhaps TRBD2 (5 bases). Looked up from germline, CDR1 is SGHRS and CDR2 is YFSETQ. The germline V and J ends were trimmed by 7 bases and 1 base, with 20 bases remaining between them. This CDR3 has 16 amino acids. The CDR3 here is CASATSGSSRQETQYF. The CDR3 DNA reads as TGCGCCAGCGCTACTTCGGGGAGCAGTCGCCAAGAGACCCAGTACTTC.